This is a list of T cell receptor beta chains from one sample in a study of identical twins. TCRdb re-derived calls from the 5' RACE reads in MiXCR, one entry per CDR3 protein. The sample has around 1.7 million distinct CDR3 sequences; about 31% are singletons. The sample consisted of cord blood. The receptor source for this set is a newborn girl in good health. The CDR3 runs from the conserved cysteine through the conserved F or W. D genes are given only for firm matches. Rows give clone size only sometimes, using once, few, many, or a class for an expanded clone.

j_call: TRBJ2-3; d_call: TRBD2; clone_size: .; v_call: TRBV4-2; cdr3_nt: TGTGCCAGCAGCCAAGTCACTAGCGGGGCCACAGATACGCAGTATTTT; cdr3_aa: CASSQVTSGATDTQYF
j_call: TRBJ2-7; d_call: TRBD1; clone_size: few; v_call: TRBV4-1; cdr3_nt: TGCGCCAGCAGCCAAACCTCAATCCCTTCGGGACAGCGTAACGAGCAGTACTTC; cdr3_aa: CASSQTSIPSGQRNEQYF
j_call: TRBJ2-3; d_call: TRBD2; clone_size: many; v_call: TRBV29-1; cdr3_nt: TGCAGCGCCACTTCGGGACTAGCAGCCTATACGCAGTATTTT; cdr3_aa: CSATSGLAAYTQYF
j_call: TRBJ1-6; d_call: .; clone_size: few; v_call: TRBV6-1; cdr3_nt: TGTGCCAGCAGTGAAGCGAGGAGCTATAATTCACCCCTCCACTTT; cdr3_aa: CASSEARSYNSPLHF
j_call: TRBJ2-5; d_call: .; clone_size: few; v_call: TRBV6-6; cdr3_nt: TGTGCCAGCAGACGGACGGTACGGGGCAGAGAGACCCAGTACTTC; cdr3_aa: CASRRTVRGRETQYF
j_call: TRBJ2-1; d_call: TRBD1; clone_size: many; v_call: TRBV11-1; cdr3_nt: TGTGCCAGCAGCAACCGGGACAGGACCTACAATGAGCAGTTCTTC; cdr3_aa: CASSNRDRTYNEQFF
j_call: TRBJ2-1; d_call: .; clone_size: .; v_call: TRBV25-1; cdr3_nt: TGTGCCAGCAGTGAGCCTCCCTCCTACAATGAGCAGTTCTTC; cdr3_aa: CASSEPPSYNEQFF
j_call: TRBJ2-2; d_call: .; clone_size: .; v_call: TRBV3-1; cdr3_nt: TGTGCCAGCAGCCAAGGGCTTCGGGCCACCGGGGAGCTGTTTTTT; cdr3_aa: CASSQGLRATGELFF
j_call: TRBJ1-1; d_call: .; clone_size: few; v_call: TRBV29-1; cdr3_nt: TGCAGCGTTGCTAGGAATTCGAACACTGAAGCTTTCTTT; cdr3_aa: CSVARNSNTEAFF
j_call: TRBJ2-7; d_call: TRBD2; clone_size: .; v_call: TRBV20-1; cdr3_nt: TGCAGTGCGGAAGGACTAGCGGGGGGTCATGAGCAGTACTTC; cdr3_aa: CSAEGLAGGHEQYF
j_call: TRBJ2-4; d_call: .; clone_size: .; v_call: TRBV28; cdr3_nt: TGTGCCAGCAGTTTCCCGACAAGGGGCGTCTTGTGGGAGCAGTACTTC; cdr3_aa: CASSFPTRGVLWEQYF
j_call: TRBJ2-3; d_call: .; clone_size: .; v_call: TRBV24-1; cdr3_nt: TGTGCCACCAGTGATTCGGCAGACGGACCCAGCACAGATACGCAGTATTTT; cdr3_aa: CATSDSADGPSTDTQYF
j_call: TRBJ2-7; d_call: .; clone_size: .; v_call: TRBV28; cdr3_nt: TGTGCCAGCAGCCCAAATAGTTTCGAGCAGTACTTC; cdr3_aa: CASSPNSFEQYF
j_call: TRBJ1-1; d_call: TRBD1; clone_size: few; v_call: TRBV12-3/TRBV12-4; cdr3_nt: TGTGCCAGCACCATAACAGGGGGTTTGAACACTGAAGCTTTCTTT; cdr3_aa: CASTITGGLNTEAFF
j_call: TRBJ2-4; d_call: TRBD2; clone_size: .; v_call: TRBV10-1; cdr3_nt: TGCGCCAGCAGTGACCGGGGGGGGAACATTCAGTACTTC; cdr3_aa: CASSDRGGNIQYF
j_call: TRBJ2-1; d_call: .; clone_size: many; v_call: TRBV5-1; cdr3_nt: TGTGCCAGCAGCTTAGTTCCAGGGAGCTCCTACAATGAGCAGTTCTTC; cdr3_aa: CASSLVPGSSYNEQFF
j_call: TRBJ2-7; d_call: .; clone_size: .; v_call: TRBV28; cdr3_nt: TGTGCCAGGAGCTCTCCGGGACACCCCTCCTACGAGCAGTACTTC; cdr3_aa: CARSSPGHPSYEQYF
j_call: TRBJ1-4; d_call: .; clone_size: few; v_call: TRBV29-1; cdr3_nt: TGCAGCGTTGAATCCCTTGGCTTACAAAACGAAAAACTGTTTTTT; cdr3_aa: CSVESLGLQNEKLFF
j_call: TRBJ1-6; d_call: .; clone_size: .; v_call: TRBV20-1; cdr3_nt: TGCAGTGCTAGCGGGCTTAGGAGGGATAATTCACCCCTCCACTTT; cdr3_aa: CSASGLRRDNSPLHF
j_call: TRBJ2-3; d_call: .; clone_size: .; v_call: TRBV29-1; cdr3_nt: TGCAGCGTTGGCAGGGGAGCACCCGATACGCAGTATTTT; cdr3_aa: CSVGRGAPDTQYF
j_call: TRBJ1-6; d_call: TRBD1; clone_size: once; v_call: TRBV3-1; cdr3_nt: TGTGCCAGCAGCCAAGGAGCCGGGACAGGATATAATTCACCCCTCCACTTT; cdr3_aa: CASSQGAGTGYNSPLHF
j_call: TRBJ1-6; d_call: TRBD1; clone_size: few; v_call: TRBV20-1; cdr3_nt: TGCAGTGCTGTCCGGGACAGCCACTATAATTCACCCCTCCACTTT; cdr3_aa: CSAVRDSHYNSPLHF
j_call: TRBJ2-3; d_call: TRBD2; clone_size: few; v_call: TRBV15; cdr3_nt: TGTGCCACCAGCAGAGGGACTAGCGGGAGAGGGAGAGATACGCAGTATTTT; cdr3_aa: CATSRGTSGRGRDTQYF
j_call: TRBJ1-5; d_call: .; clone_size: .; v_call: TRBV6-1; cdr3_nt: TGTGCCAGCACTTGGGGGTTTGATAGCAATCAGCCCCAGCATTTT; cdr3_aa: CASTWGFDSNQPQHF
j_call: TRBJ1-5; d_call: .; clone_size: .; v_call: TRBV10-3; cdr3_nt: TGTGCCATCAGCCCGGACAGTAATCAGCCCCAGCATTTT; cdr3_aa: CAISPDSNQPQHF
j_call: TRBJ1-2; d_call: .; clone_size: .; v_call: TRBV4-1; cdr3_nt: TGCGCCAGCAGCCAAGATCTGGGCAGGGGCCTGGGCTACACCTTC; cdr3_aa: CASSQDLGRGLGYTF
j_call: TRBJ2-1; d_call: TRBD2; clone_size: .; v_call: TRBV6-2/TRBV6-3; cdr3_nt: TGTGCCAGCAGTTACAGGCTAGCGGGAGGCCCCAGCTCCTACAATGAGCAGTTCTTC; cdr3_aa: CASSYRLAGGPSSYNEQFF
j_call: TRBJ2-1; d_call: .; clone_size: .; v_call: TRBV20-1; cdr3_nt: TGCAGTGCTAGATACGAGTACAATGAGCAGTTCTTC; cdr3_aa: CSARYEYNEQFF
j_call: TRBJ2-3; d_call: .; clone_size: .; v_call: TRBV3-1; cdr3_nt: TGTGCCAGCAGCCAAGATTTAGCGGCGGCGGGAAATACGCAGTATTTT; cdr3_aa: CASSQDLAAAGNTQYF
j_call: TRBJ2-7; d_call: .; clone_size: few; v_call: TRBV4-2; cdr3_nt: TGTGCCAGCAGCCCAGGGACTTGGGGGGCCTACGAGCAGTACTTC; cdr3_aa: CASSPGTWGAYEQYF
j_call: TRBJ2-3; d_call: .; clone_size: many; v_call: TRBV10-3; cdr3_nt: TGTGCCATCAGTGGCGCTAGGGGTAGTCGCACAGATACGCAGTATTTT; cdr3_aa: CAISGARGSRTDTQYF
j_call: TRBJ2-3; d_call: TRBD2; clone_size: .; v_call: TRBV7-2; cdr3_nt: TGTGCCAGCAGCTTAGTTCGGATAGCGGGAGGGGGGACAGATACGCAGTATTTT; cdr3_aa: CASSLVRIAGGGTDTQYF
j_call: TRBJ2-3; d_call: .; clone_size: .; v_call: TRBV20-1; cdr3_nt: TGCAGTGCTAGAAGAGGGGTAGGGGCGGATACGCAGTATTTT; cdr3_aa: CSARRGVGADTQYF
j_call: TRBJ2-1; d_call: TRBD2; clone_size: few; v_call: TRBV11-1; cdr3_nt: TGTGCCAGCAGCTTAGTATACCGGGGGGGCCACAATGAGCAGTTCTTC; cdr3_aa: CASSLVYRGGHNEQFF
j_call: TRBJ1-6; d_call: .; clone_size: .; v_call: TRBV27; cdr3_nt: TGTGCCAGCAGCAGAGATAGGATGGGTAATTCACCCCTCCACTTT; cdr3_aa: CASSRDRMGNSPLHF
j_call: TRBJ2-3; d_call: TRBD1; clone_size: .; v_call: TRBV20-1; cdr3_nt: TGCAGTGCTACCGCCGGGACAGGGACAACAGATACGCAGTATTTT; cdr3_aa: CSATAGTGTTDTQYF
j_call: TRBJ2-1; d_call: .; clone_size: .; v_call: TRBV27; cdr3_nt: TGTGCCAGCAGTACGACTAGTAACAATGAGCAGTTCTTC; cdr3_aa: CASSTTSNNEQFF
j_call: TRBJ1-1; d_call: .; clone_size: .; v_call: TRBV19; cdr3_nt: TGTGCCAGTAGTATTGGGGCAACAGAAGCTTTCTTT; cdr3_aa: CASSIGATEAFF
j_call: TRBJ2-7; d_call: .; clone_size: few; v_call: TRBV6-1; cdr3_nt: TGTGCCAGCAGTGTCCGGGACGGCACCTACGAGCAGTACTTC; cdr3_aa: CASSVRDGTYEQYF
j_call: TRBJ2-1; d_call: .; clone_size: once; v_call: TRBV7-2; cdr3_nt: TGTGCCAGCAGCTTAGGACGGGTAGCTCTAGGTGGCAATGAGCAGTTCTTC; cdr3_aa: CASSLGRVALGGNEQFF
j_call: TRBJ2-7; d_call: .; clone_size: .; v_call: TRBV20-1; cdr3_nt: TGCAGTGCTAGGACGTCCGGGGGCTACTACGAGCAGTACTTC; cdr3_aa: CSARTSGGYYEQYF
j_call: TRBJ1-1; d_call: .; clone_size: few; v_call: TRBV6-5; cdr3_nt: TGTGCCAGCAGTTACGGGCCCTACACTGAAGCTTTCTTT; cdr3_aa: CASSYGPYTEAFF
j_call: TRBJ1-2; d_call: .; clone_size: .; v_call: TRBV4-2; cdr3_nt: TGTGCCAGCAGCCAAGATCAGCGTAGGGTGGGCTACACCTTC; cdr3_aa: CASSQDQRRVGYTF
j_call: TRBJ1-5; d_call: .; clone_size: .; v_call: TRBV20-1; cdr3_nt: TGCAGTGCTCCGACTTGGGATCTAGGGCCCCAGCATTTT; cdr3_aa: CSAPTWDLGPQHF
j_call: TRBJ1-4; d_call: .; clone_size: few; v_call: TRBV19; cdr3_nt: TGTGCCAGTAGCCGCCGGGGCTCTAATGAAAAACTGTTTTTT; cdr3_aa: CASSRRGSNEKLFF
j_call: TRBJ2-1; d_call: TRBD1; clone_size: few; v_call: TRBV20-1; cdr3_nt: TGCAGTGCTGCCGGGACAGGGGGCAATGAGCAGTTCTTC; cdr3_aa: CSAAGTGGNEQFF
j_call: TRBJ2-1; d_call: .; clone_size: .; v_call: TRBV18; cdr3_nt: TGTGCCAGCTCACTCGCCGGGATACTTTACAATGAGCAGTTCTTC; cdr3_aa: CASSLAGILYNEQFF
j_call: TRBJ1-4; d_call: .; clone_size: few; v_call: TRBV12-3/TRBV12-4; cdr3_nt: TGTGCCAGCAGTTTCGAGGGCCGGAAACTGTTTTTT; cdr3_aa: CASSFEGRKLFF
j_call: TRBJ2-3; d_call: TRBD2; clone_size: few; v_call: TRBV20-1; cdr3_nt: TGCAGTGCTAGGGGACTAGCGGGGGGAAACACAGATACGCAGTATTTT; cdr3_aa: CSARGLAGGNTDTQYF